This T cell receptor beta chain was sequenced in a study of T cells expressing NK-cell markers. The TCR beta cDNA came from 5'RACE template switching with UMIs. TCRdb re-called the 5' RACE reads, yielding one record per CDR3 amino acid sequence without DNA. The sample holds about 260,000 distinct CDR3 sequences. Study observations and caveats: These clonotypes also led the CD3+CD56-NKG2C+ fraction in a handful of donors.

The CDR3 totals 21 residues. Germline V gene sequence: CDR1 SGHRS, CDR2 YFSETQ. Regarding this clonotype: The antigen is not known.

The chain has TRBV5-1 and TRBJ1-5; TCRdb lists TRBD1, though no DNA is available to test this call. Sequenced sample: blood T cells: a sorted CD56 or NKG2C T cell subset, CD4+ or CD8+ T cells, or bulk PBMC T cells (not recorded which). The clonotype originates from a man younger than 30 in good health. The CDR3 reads CASSRLVVPGQEFTSNQPQHF.